These T cell receptor beta chains were read from a single sample in a study of blood T cell repertoires in COVID-19. Libraries were prepared by immunoSEQ multiplex PCR; TCRdb keeps only in-frame clonotypes and omits some of them. The sample contains under 300,000 clones, about 87% of which appear only once. The specimen was peripheral blood. These receptors all stem from a woman between 40 and 50 years old with acute or convalescent COVID-19. Each CDR3 is given with its conserved first and last residue.

>TRBV19
CASSRTSPSNQPQHF
>TRBV2
CASRRGGGTEAFF
>TRBV2
CATLVTGRLAGGVNEQFF
>TRBV3-1/TRBV3-2
CASSQRTGYTGELFF
>TRBV3-1/TRBV3-2
CASSQGLRGWSGANVLTF
>TRBV7-8
CASSFTSGGAFF
>TRBV9
CASSVSGGGTDTQYF
>TRBV9
CASSARTDLIAEAFF
>TRBV12-3/TRBV12-4
CASSLLRGELFF
>TRBV24-1
CATQRGGLNEQFF
>TRBV6-2/TRBV6-3
CASSSLAGGLETQYF
>TRBV6-4
CASSDSASGGGEQFF
>TRBV4-1
CASSRPPASYGELFF
>TRBV9
CASSVRYGVDTGELFF
>TRBV7-2
CASSPVSGGADTQYF
>TRBV11-2
CASSPWGGTTNEKLFF
>TRBV4-1
CASSPTGTTFFQETQYF
>TRBV6-5
CASSRAGNTEAFF
>TRBV27
CASSSRQGLYGYTF
>TRBV11-2
CASSSTRGAAEAFF
>TRBV6-6
CASSYGRTGQGGYTF
>TRBV27
CASSLTGSLALNSPLHF
>TRBV19
CASSLRGYGYTF
>TRBV5-1
CASSLAGDSSYNEQFF
>TRBV5-4
CASSLAGSNTEAFF
>TRBV30
CAWSRQDDQPQHF
>TRBV5-4
CASTPPGSGGAKDTQYF
>TRBV11-2
CASSLERTVLYGYTF
>TRBV19
CASSNNRGRGYTF
>TRBV4-1
CASSPDSRKTQYF
>TRBV19
CASSTRDSGIWSTGELFF
>TRBV24-1
CATSDGTSNQPQHF
>TRBV27
CASSLGLAGGTTYPYTQYF
>TRBV6-1
CASSEARPGWTASGNTIYF
>TRBV10-1
CASSELAGGYSSYNEQFF
>TRBV5-1
CASSPLGRTEAFF
>TRBV6-5
CASSQDSGPEKLFF
>TRBV14
CASSHGDSYGYTF
>TRBV6-5
CASRERGYETQYF
>TRBV2
CASGRSSLLGDEQFF
>TRBV19
CASRKAGGPDTQYF
>TRBV2
CASSAGRGSNQPQHF
>TRBV12-5
CASGLGPGGPQNTGELFF
>TRBV7-2
CASSLIQGGWYGYTF